Shown below are 10 T cell receptor beta chains from a single sample sequenced in a study of T cells after yellow fever vaccination. TCRdb fed the 5' RACE reads into MiXCR, producing one record per CDR3 protein. The sample lists around 250,000 distinct CDR3 sequences, roughly 4.8% occurring once. The starting material was CD4+ T cells sorted from PBMCs, obtained on the day of the yellow fever booster vaccination. All receptors derive from a man between 18 and 29 years old who received the YFV17D yellow fever vaccine.

This clonotype showed up many times. The chain links TRBV7-3 to TRBJ2-3, with D unresolved. CDR3 length equals 15 residues. Germline CDR1 is SGHTA and CDR2 is FQGTGA. The germline V and J ends were trimmed by 5 bases and 3 bases, with 15 bases remaining between them. The CDR3 loop is CASSPRAQFTDTQYF. DNA for the CDR3: TGTGCCAGCAGCCCGAGAGCTCAGTTTACAGATACGCAGTATTTT.

This clonotype was seen a few times. The V call is TRBV7-9, the J call TRBJ1-1, with D perhaps matching TRBD1 (6 bases). Deletions cut 5 bases from V and 4 bases from J, with 11 bases between. The CDR3 consists of 13 residues. CDR1 is SEHNR and CDR2 is FQNEAQ in the germline V gene (reference sequence). CDR3 DNA: TGTGCCAGCAGCGTAGAGGGGGGCACTGAAGCTTTCTTT. Its translation: CASSVEGGTEAFF.

This clonotype was counted between two and nine times. The chain links TRBV5-4 to TRBJ2-5, with D unresolved. The CDR3 totals 13 residues. V was cut by 4 bases and J by 5 bases, with 12 bases left in between. Germline loops: CDR1 SGHNT, CDR2 YYREEE (reference sequence). The CDR3 bases are TGTGCCAGCAGCCCCAGCCTTGGGGAGACCCAGTACTTC. Protein sequence: CASSPSLGETQYF.

The DNA of the CDR3 is TGCGCCAGCAGCTTGGAGTCGGGACCGGCGGGCTACGAGCAGTACTTC. Translation: CASSLESGPAGYEQYF. The V call is TRBV5-1, the J call TRBJ2-7, with D perhaps matching TRBD1 or TRBD2 (5 bases each). V was clipped by 0 bases and J by 3 bases, with 16 bases between them. The CDR3 is made up of 16 amino acids. Germline V CDR1 and CDR2: SGHRS, YFSETQ. Full variable domain (rest looked up from reference TRBV5-1 and TRBJ2-7): KAGVTQTPRYLIKTRGQQVTLSCSPISGHRSVSWYQQTPGQGLQFLFEYFSETQRNKGNFPGRFSGRQFSNSRSEMNVSTLELGDSALYLCASSLESGPAGYEQYFGPGTRLTVT.

This clonotype was detected many times. The chain joins TRBV6-2 or TRBV6-3 to TRBJ2-7, with 7 bases aligning to TRBD2. Germline-derived CDR1 and CDR2 are MNHEY and SVGEGT. The CDR3 has 15 amino acids. The J segment lost 0 bases and the V segment lost 6 bases, leaving 8 bases of the junction unmatched. The CDR3 DNA reads TGTGCCAGCAGGTTAGCGGGCGCCACCTCCTACGAGCAGTACGTC. Its protein product is CASRLAGATSYEQYV.

This chain joins TRBV7-2 and TRBJ2-5; 7 positions match TRBD2. Per the germline V gene, CDR1 is SGHTA and CDR2 is FQGNSA. This CDR3 comprises 15 residues. The trim removed 3 bases at V and 2 bases at J, leaving 6 bases unmatched. CDR3 protein: CASSLGGVRQETQYF. CDR3 bases: TGTGCCAGCAGCTTGGGGGGGGTGAGACAAGAGACCCAGTACTTC.

The chain recombines TRBV7-2 with TRBJ1-1; TRBD1 agrees at 7 bases. CDR1 is SGHTA, CDR2 FQGNSA, per germline. This CDR3 region has 15 residues. With 0 bases clipped from V and 11 bases from J, the junction kept 12 bases outside the gene matches. The DNA for the CDR3 is TGTGCCAGCAGCTTAGCGCGCCCTAACAGGGGTATGGCTTTCTTT. Residues: CASSLARPNRGMAFF.

This clonotype occurred a few times. V is TRBV10-1 and J is TRBJ1-1; 8 positions agree with TRBD1. This CDR3 region has 15 residues. Germline lookup yields CDR1 WNHNN and CDR2 SYGVQD (reference sequence). V lost 3 bases, J lost 1 base, and 4 bases stayed unmatched. CDR3 protein: CASSDTGTGNTEAFF. The CDR3 nucleotides are TGCGCCAGCAGTGACACCGGGACAGGGAACACTGAAGCTTTCTTT.

This chain joins TRBV9 and TRBJ2-3; maybe TRBD1 (5 bases). The germline CDR1 and CDR2 sequences are SGDLS and YYNGEE. The CDR3 is 15 amino acids. With 3 bases removed from V and 3 bases from J, the gap between germline ends came to 14 bases. CDR3 DNA sequence: TGTGCCAGCAGCGAAAGGGGCCCTGGGACAGATACGCAGTATTTT. Translating it yields CASSERGPGTDTQYF.

The rearrangement uses TRBV12-3 or TRBV12-4 and TRBJ1-5; a weak D match, TRBD1 (5 bases). This CDR3 has 14 residues. Trimming pared 4 bases from V and 4 bases from J, leaving 11 bases between. CDR3 loop: CASSSGLLNQPQHF. In DNA, the CDR3 is TGTGCCAGCAGTTCGGGACTGCTTAATCAGCCCCAGCATTTT.